The clone carrying this T cell receptor beta chain showed up just a few times. TCRdb reanalysed the RT-PCR reads using MiXCR and keeps one entry per CDR3 protein. The sample lists more than 250,000 distinct CDR3 sequences, just over 20% occurring once. The CDR3 sequence is 15 residues long. Germline CDR1 SGHAT, CDR2 FQNNGV. V lost 3 bases, J lost 2 bases, and 14 bases lay in between. The sample comes from a study of response to subunit inactivated influenza vaccine. The V and J genes are TRBV11-2 and TRBJ2-7, with D unresolved. The TCR sequence derives from a man between 50 and 75 years old who received an inactivated influenza vaccine. Sequencing used PBMCs from blood, obtained less than 22 months after vaccination. In nucleotides, the CDR3 is TGTGCCAGCAGCTTTAGCAGTAAGGGCACCTACGAGCAGTACTTC. This codes for CASSFSSKGTYEQYF.